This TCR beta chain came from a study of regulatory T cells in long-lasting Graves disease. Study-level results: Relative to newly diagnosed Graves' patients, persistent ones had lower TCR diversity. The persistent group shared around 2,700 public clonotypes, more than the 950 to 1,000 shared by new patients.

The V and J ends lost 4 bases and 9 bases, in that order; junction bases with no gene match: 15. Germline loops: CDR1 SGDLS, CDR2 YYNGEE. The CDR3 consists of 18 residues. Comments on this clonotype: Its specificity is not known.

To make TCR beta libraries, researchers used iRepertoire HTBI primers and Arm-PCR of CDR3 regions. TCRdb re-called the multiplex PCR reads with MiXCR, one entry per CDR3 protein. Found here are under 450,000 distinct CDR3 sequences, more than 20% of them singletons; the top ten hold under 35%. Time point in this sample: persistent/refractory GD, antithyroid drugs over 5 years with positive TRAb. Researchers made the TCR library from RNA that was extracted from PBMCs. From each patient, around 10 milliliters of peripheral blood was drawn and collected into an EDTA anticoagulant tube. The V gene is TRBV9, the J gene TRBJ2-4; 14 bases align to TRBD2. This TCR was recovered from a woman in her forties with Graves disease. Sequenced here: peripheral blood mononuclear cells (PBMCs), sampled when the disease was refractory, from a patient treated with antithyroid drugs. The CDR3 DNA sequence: TGTGCCAGCAGCTCGGCCGGGACTAGCGGGAGCTCCTGGGGCATTCAGTACTTC. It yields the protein CASSSAGTSGSSWGIQYF.